Detailed here is one TCR beta chain. Original methodology: Using reference gene primer amplification, nucleated cell counts were estimated. TCRdb keeps only in-frame clones here, not all; method: immunoSEQ multiplex PCR. V and J calls and clone size come straight from that table; D and trimming were deduced from the DNA. Of roughly 500,000 clones in the sample, around 89% were seen once. The data originate from a study of blood T cell repertoires in COVID-19. Participants were aged roughly 18 to 89 years from 20 to 30 US areas. The CDR3 consists of 15 residues. The germline gives CDR1 MNHEY, CDR2 SVGAGI. The ends were cut back, 5 bases at V and 3 bases at J, with 14 bases in the middle.

Sequenced: PBMCs or T cells enriched from blood (not recorded which). This TCR was recovered from a woman between 40 and 50 years old who had recovered from COVID-19. This chain links TRBV6-5 with TRBJ2-4, with D perhaps matching TRBD1 (5 bases). CDR3 DNA sequence: TGTGCCAGCAGTCGGACCCTGCAGGGCAAAAACATTCAGTACTTC. Translation: CASSRTLQGKNIQYF.